A single sample is the source of the 2 T cell receptor beta chains below, sequenced in a study of vaccination effects on CD4 cells after COVID-19. For these TCRs, the target antigens are not known. The ViraFEST assay expanded antigen-specific CD4+ T cells with viral peptide pools before sequencing. At the end of over 8 days of culture, CD4+ T cells were isolated. The person had a PCR-confirmed SARS-CoV-2 infection during March to December 2020. Clones were sequenced by immunoSEQ multiplex PCR, and TCRdb holds only the in-frame ones, with some missing. The sample has fewer than 25,000 clones, around 74% seen once; the top ten hold about 40%. Sequencing used CD4+ T cells from PBMCs cultured with a peptide pool, obtained before COVID-19 vaccination. These receptors came from a human donor who had a prior SARS-CoV-2 infection.

This clone was counted a few times. The CDR3 is CASSWTGPSGIDGYTF. For the CDR3, the DNA is TGTGCCAGCAGCTGGACAGGGCCGAGTGGGATTGATGGCTACACCTTC. The V gene is TRBV2, the J gene TRBJ1-2; TRBD1 matches at 8 bases. Germline V lookup: CDR1 SNHLY, CDR2 FYNNEI. The CDR3 extends over 16 amino acids. The V segment lost 6 bases and the J segment 6 bases; nucleotides outside the gene matches: 15.

The rearrangement links TRBV5-6 to TRBJ2-3; no definite D call. This CDR3 comprises 13 residues. Germline CDR1 reads SGHDT; CDR2 reads YYEEEE. V was trimmed by 1 base and J by 3 bases, leaving 6 bases between them. The CDR3 sequence is CASSLRQTDTQYF. The CDR3 bases are TGTGCCAGCAGCTTGAGGCAGACAGATACGCAGTATTTT.